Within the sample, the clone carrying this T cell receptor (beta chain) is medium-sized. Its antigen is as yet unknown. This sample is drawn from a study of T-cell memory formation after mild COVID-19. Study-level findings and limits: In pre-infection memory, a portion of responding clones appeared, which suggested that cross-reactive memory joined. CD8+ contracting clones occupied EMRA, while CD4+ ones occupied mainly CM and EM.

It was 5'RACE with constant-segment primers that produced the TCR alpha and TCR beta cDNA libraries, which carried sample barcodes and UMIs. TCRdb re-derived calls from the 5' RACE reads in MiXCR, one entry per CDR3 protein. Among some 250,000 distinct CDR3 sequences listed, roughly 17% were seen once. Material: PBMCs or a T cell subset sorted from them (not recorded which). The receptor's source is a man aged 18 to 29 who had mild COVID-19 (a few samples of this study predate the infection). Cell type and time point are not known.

This chain's CDR3 is CASSGIGTQYF. In nucleotides, the CDR3 is TGCGCCAGCAGTGGAATTGGTACGCAGTATTTT. The chain links TRBV10-1 to TRBJ2-3; no firm D call. CDR1 is WNHNN, CDR2 SYGVQD, per germline (reference sequence). The CDR3 extends over 11 amino acids. Deletions cut 4 bases from V and 8 bases from J, with 7 bases between.